This TCR beta chain was recorded in a study of CD8+CD57+ T cells in acquired aplastic anemia. Study results and caveats: Researchers reported that CD8+ Simpson's diversity was not significantly different in patients versus controls. The number of CD8+ CDR3 sequences shared by patients and controls was about 30.

Trimming cost V 6 bases and J 6 bases; bases outside gene matches: 4. Germline V gene data show CDR1 as LNHDA and CDR2 as SQIVND (reference sequence). The CDR3 sequence is 14 residues long. For sequencing, patients were chosen who had shown expansion of CD8+CD57+ cells by flow cytometry. Each patient carried a diagnosis of severe acquired aplastic anemia. Patients had undergone no therapy by the time their blood was sampled. Researchers used genomic DNA as the template to profile TCR beta VDJ and CDR3. TCRdb itself ran the reads through MiXCR, one entry per CDR3 protein. Of 210,000 or so distinct CDR3 sequences in the sample, 40% to 60% were seen once. For this clonotype: Its specificity is unknown.

The sequence came from a human donor with aplastic anemia. Sample: sorted CD4+, CD8+, or CD8+CD57+ T cells (not recorded which) from PBMCs. V usage is TRBV19 and J usage is TRBJ1-6, with 8 bases aligning to TRBD1. The CDR3 DNA sequence: TGTGCCAGTAGCTGGGGACAGGCTAATTCACCCCTCCACTTT. It specifies CASSWGQANSPLHF.